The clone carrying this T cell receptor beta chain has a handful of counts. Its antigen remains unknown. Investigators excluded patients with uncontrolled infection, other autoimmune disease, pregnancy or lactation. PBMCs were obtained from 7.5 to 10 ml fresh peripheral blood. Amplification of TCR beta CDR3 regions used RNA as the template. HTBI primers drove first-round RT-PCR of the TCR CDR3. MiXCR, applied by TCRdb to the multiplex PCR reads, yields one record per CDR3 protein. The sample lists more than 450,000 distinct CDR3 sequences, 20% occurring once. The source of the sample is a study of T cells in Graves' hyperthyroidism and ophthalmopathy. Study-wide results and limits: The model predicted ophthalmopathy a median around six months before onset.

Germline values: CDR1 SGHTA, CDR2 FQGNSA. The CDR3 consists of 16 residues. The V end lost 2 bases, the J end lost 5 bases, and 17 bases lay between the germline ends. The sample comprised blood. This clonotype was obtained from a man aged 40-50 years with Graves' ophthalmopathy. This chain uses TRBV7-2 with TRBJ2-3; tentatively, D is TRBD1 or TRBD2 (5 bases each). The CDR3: CASSLSSRGRGDTQYF. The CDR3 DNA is TGTGCCAGCAGCTTATCTTCTCGGGGACGGGGAGATACGCAGTATTTT.